Below, 9 T cell receptor beta chains from the same sample are listed, as sequenced in a study of blood T cells in healthy people across ages. Primers used in a second PCR of roughly 7 to 11 cycles were a sample-barcoded 5' primer and a J-beta primer mix. TCRdb fed the 5' RACE reads into MiXCR, producing one record per CDR3 protein. The table lists over 1,500,000 distinct CDR3 sequences, roughly two fifths of them singletons, with 23% in the top ten. Sequencing was performed on blood. Receptors were obtained from a human donor in good health.

This chain joins TRBV7-2 and TRBJ2-7; the match to TRBD2 covers 10 bases. The CDR3 contains 15 residues. Germline V lookup: CDR1 SGHTA, CDR2 FQGNSA. With V trimmed by 0 bases and J by 10 bases, 9 bases remained unmatched. The CDR3 DNA reads as TGTGCCAGCAGCTTAGCGGTATTAGCGGGGGGACACCAGTACTTC. Its translation is CASSLAVLAGGHQYF.

A few counts support this clonotype. The chain carries TRBV4-2 and TRBJ2-7; D uncertain. Germline V lookup: CDR1 LGHNA, CDR2 YNFKEQ. V shed 0 bases and J shed 0 bases, with 9 bases lying between them. CDR3 length: 15 amino acids. The CDR3 nucleotides read TGTGCCAGCAGCCAAGAAAGGCGCGGCTCCTACGAGCAGTACTTC. Protein: CASSQERRGSYEQYF.

This clonotype was detected a few times. The gene calls are TRBV10-1 and TRBJ1-5; no clear D gene. Trimming cost V 3 bases and J 7 bases, with 16 bases left between them. There are 15 residues in the CDR3. Per the germline V gene, CDR1 is WNHNN and CDR2 is SYGVQD (reference sequence). CDR3 in DNA: TGCGCCAGCAGTGAAGGGTTTAGAAGAAACCAGCCCCAGCATTTT. Amino acids: CASSEGFRRNQPQHF.

This clonotype was seen a handful of times. The V call is TRBV6-1, the J call TRBJ2-3, with D perhaps TRBD2 (6 bases). Germline values: CDR1 MNHNS, CDR2 SASEGT. The CDR3 is 14 amino acids. The V and J ends lost 6 bases and 0 bases respectively, with 10 bases between them. The DNA of the CDR3 is TGTGCCAGCAGGCCGGGGGTGAGCACAGATACGCAGTATTTT. Amino acid sequence: CASRPGVSTDTQYF.

V gene TRBV20-1 combines with J gene TRBJ2-4; 9 bases are shared with TRBD1. The closer fit of TRBJ2-7 to the DNA end suggests the J call may be wrong. Germline lookup yields CDR1 DFQATT and CDR2 SNEGSKA (reference sequence). The CDR3 runs 14 residues. The CDR3 reads CSARRTGAYYEQYF. DNA of the CDR3: TGCAGTGCTAGAAGGACAGGGGCTTACTACGAGCAGTACTTC.

The V call is TRBV6-5, the J call TRBJ1-4; 7 nucleotides line up with TRBD1. Germline trimming cut 4 bases from V and 7 bases from J; bases unmatched to any gene: 15. Per the germline V gene, CDR1 is MNHEY and CDR2 is SVGAGI. CDR3 length equals 17 residues. The CDR3 protein is CASSSIHNRGGSEKLFF. The CDR3 DNA sequence: TGTGCCAGCAGTTCAATCCACAACAGGGGTGGAAGTGAAAAACTGTTTTTT.

The rearrangement uses TRBV28 and TRBJ2-5; the D gene is possibly TRBD1 (5 bases). Germline V lookup: CDR1 MDHEN, CDR2 SYDVKM. This CDR3 has 16 residues. Trimming cost V 4 bases and J 4 bases, with 19 bases left between them. This chain's CDR3 is CASSSQGPQILETQYF. Written as DNA, the CDR3 is TGTGCCAGCAGTTCTCAGGGCCCTCAAATTCTAGAGACCCAGTACTTC.

V usage is TRBV28 and J usage is TRBJ1-1, with D perhaps TRBD1 (6 bases). This CDR3 is 16 amino acids long. The V gene lost 2 bases and the J gene lost 6 bases, with 19 bases spanning the gap. Per germline, CDR1 MDHEN and CDR2 SYDVKM. The CDR3 reads CASSLGGGGRISEAFF. For the CDR3, the DNA is TGTGCCAGCAGTTTAGGGGGCGGTGGGAGGATCTCTGAAGCTTTCTTT.

This clonotype was picked up a small number of times. The rearrangement links TRBV20-1 to TRBJ2-3; D perhaps matches TRBD2 (6 bases). Trimming stripped 5 bases from V and 6 bases from J, with 21 bases between. The CDR3 contains 15 residues. In germline, CDR1 is DFQATT, CDR2 SNEGSKA (reference sequence). Here the CDR3 DNA reads TGCAGTGCTGAAGTTGGTGCGGGGTATTTGGATACGCAGTATTTT. Protein sequence: CSAEVGAGYLDTQYF.